A selection of T cell receptor beta chains follows, all from one sample in a study of breast tumors, draining lymph nodes, adjacent tissues. TCRdb re-analysed the multiplex PCR reads in MiXCR, keeping a single row per CDR3 protein. This table has about 200,000 distinct CDR3 sequences, less than 40% appearing once. What was sequenced was axillary lymph node tissue. The source of these receptors is a female donor with breast cancer. Some clones in this sample may be carry-over from other donors' samples. CDR3s include the opening cysteine and the closing phenylalanine or tryptophan. The D gene is left open where the match is weak. Some rows have no size entry. The others give once, few or many, or a class for an expanded clone.

j_call d_call clone_size v_call cdr3_aa cdr3_nt
TRBJ2-6 . . TRBV11-3 CASSLGSSAANVLTF TGTGCCAGCAGCTTAGGAAGCTCTGCGGCCAACGTCCTGACTTTC
TRBJ1-3 . . TRBV6-2/TRBV6-3 CASSSPTHSSGNTIYF TGTGCCAGCAGTTCACCGACTCATAGCTCTGGAAACACCATATATTTT
TRBJ2-3 . many TRBV4-1 CASSQDPSGRDTQYF TGCGCCAGCAGCCAAGATCCCTCAGGGAGAGATACGCAGTATTTT
TRBJ2-4 . . TRBV19 CASSIMPLNIQYF TGTGCCAGTAGTATAATGCCCTTAAACATTCAGTACTTC
TRBJ2-1 . once TRBV2 CASTKGGGLYNEQFF TGTGCCAGCACCAAAGGCGGGGGCCTCTACAATGAGCAGTTCTTC
TRBJ1-3 . . TRBV3-1 CASSPCGQVSSGNTIYF TGTGCCAGCAGCCCCTGCGGACAAGTCAGCTCTGGAAACACCATATATTTT
TRBJ2-2 . many TRBV5-6 CASSLRPSTGELFF TGTGCCAGCAGCTTGCGTCCAAGCACCGGGGAGCTGTTTTTT
TRBJ2-2 . many TRBV6-4 CASSPHGDTGELFF TGTGCCAGCAGCCCCCACGGTGACACCGGGGAGCTGTTTTTT
TRBJ1-5 TRBD1 . TRBV20-1 CSARELYPQGASQPQHF TGCAGTGCTAGAGAGCTCTACCCGCAGGGGGCAAGTCAGCCCCAGCATTTT
TRBJ2-7 . many TRBV7-2 CASSLGPDYEQYF TGTGCCAGCAGCTTGGGGCCGGACTACGAGCAGTACTTC
TRBJ2-3 TRBD2 many TRBV7-7 CATLQRRGSTDTQYF TGTGCTACCTTACAACGGCGGGGGAGCACAGATACGCAGTATTTT
TRBJ1-5 . many TRBV4-2 CASSQDRASNQPQHF TGCGCCAGCAGCCAAGATAGGGCTAGCAATCAGCCCCAGCATTTT
TRBJ1-6 . . TRBV7-2 CASSHGLAGANSPLHF TGTGCCAGCAGCCACGGACTAGCGGGAGCGAATTCACCCCTCCACTTT
TRBJ1-2 TRBD1 many TRBV5-1 CASSRGQGVNYGYTF TGCGCCAGCAGCCGCGGACAGGGGGTTAACTATGGCTACACCTTC
TRBJ2-5 . few TRBV19 CASSRGWETQYF TGTGCCAGTAGCCGCGGTTGGGAGACCCAGTACTTC
TRBJ1-4 . many TRBV20-1 CSARGAGEKLFF TGCAGTGCTAGAGGGGCGGGCGAAAAACTGTTTTTT
TRBJ2-5 TRBD1 many TRBV24-1 CATGTGRGETQYF TGTGCCACCGGGACAGGACGGGGAGAGACCCAGTACTTC
TRBJ1-5 . . TRBV6-1 CASRQRPNSNQPQHF TGTGCCAGCAGACAAAGACCGAACAGCAATCAGCCCCAGCATTTT
TRBJ1-2 . many TRBV29-1 CSVQGKDGYTF TGCAGCGTACAGGGTAAAGACGGCTACACCTTC
TRBJ2-3 TRBD2 . TRBV7-2 CASSLVKTSGGITDTQYF TGTGCCAGCAGCTTAGTCAAGACTAGCGGGGGGATCACAGATACGCAGTATTTT
TRBJ1-6 TRBD1 many TRBV19 CASSLGQGTSPLHF TGTGCCAGTAGCCTGGGACAGGGAACTTCACCCCTCCACTTT
TRBJ2-5 TRBD1 . TRBV5-1 CASSLGGWRDTQYF TGCGCCAGCAGCTTAGGGGGCTGGAGAGACACCCAGTACTTC
TRBJ2-2 TRBD1 many TRBV24-1 CATSDLLAGGNGGELFF TGTGCCACCAGTGATTTGTTGGCAGGGGGCAACGGCGGGGAGCTGTTTTTT
TRBJ2-1 TRBD2 . TRBV20-1 CSASVAGAGGPRNEQFF TGCAGTGCTAGCGTGGCGGGAGCGGGAGGGCCCCGGAATGAGCAGTTCTTC
TRBJ1-6 TRBD1 many TRBV30 CAYHRDRGTYNSPLHF TGTGCCTACCACCGGGACAGGGGGACCTATAATTCACCCCTCCACTTT
TRBJ2-3 . many TRBV5-8 CASSFPHDTDTQYF TGTGCCAGCAGCTTTCCACACGACACAGATACGCAGTATTTT
TRBJ1-5 TRBD1 . TRBV24-1 CATSGGTGRRNQPQHF TGTGCCACCAGTGGTGGGACAGGGAGGCGCAATCAGCCCCAGCATTTT
TRBJ1-4 . many TRBV19 CASSYSPAGGWEKLFF TGTGCCAGTAGTTATTCCCCCGCCGGGGGTTGGGAAAAACTGTTTTTT
TRBJ2-7 . . TRBV7-2 CASRRQRAAYEQYF TGTGCCAGCAGACGACAGAGAGCGGCCTACGAGCAGTACTTC
TRBJ2-7 TRBD1 . TRBV20-1 CSAETGVGNEQYF TGCAGTGCTGAGACAGGGGTGGGTAACGAGCAGTACTTC
TRBJ2-3 . . TRBV19 CASSIAESLTDTQYF TGTGCCAGTAGTATAGCGGAGAGCCTCACAGATACGCAGTATTTT
TRBJ2-7 TRBD1 many TRBV29-1 CSVEDQTGGPGVDGTEQYF TGCAGCGTTGAAGATCAGACAGGGGGGCCTGGGGTCGACGGGACGGAGCAGTACTTC
TRBJ2-7 . . TRBV7-9 CASSSPGPYEQYF TGTGCCAGCAGCTCTCCAGGGCCCTACGAGCAGTACTTC
TRBJ2-7 . many TRBV7-9 CASSSSTGYEQYF TGTGCCAGCAGCTCTAGTACAGGGTACGAGCAGTACTTC
TRBJ1-2 . many TRBV19 CASSRGLYYGYTF TGTGCCAGTAGTAGGGGACTTTACTATGGCTACACCTTC
TRBJ1-5 TRBD1 . TRBV19 CASSKIRGGSNQPQHF TGTGCCAGTAGTAAAATCAGGGGGGGGAGCAATCAGCCCCAGCATTTT
TRBJ1-5 . many TRBV7-8 CASSLVGGGYQPQHF TGTGCCAGCAGCTTAGTAGGAGGGGGTTATCAGCCCCAGCATTTT
TRBJ2-1 . few TRBV6-5 CASSHSIKNEQFF TGTGCCAGCAGTCACTCGATTAAGAATGAGCAGTTCTTC
TRBJ1-5 . . TRBV20-1 CSATGRSQPQHF TGCAGTGCTACGGGAAGGAGCCAGCCCCAGCATTTT
TRBJ2-2 . once TRBV7-9 CASSLSVGAAGELFF TGTGCCAGCAGCTTATCGGTGGGGGCGGCCGGGGAGCTGTTTTTT
TRBJ2-7 . many TRBV20-1 CSATLHGQAYEQYF TGCAGTGCTACTCTACACGGGCAAGCCTACGAGCAGTACTTC
TRBJ2-2 . many TRBV24-1 CATSDEGLGAGELFF TGTGCCACCAGTGATGAGGGGTTGGGCGCGGGGGAGCTGTTTTTT
TRBJ2-3 TRBD2 many TRBV5-8 CASSSLLAGETDTQYF TGTGCCAGCAGCTCCCTTCTAGCGGGAGAAACAGATACGCAGTATTTT
TRBJ1-5 . . TRBV29-1 CSGGPRNQPQHF TGCAGCGGGGGACCGAGGAATCAGCCCCAGCATTTT
TRBJ2-1 . many TRBV19 CASSAPGESNEQFF TGTGCCAGTAGTGCTCCGGGGGAGTCCAATGAGCAGTTCTTC
TRBJ2-6 . . TRBV20-1 CSASRQTF TGCAGTGCTAGTAGACAGACTTTC
TRBJ2-7 . . TRBV6-6 CASTPTRRLSYEQYF TGTGCCAGCACCCCTACGCGGCGGCTTTCCTACGAGCAGTACTTC
TRBJ1-2 TRBD1 many TRBV10-3 CAIRGTGRDGYTF TGTGCCATCAGAGGGACAGGGCGCGATGGCTACACCTTC
TRBJ2-7 . . TRBV11-3 CASSLVVYGGRSPYEQYF TGTGCCAGCAGCTTAGTTGTCTATGGGGGGCGCTCTCCCTACGAGCAGTACTTC